The rows below give T cell receptor beta chains drawn from one sample of a study of CD4 T cells in relation to SARS-CoV-2 and coronaviruses. The data were produced by immunoSEQ multiplex PCR, yet TCRdb's version contains in-frame clones alone and is incomplete. The data show about 23,000 clones, 76% seen once. No antigen has been assigned to these receptors. Specimen: CD4+ T cells from PBMCs, cultured in vitro. The receptors were sampled from a human donor in good health. The CDR3 runs from the conserved cysteine through the conserved F or W. The order of the fields is V gene, J gene, D gene, clone size, CDR3 DNA, CDR3 protein. A D gene is named only where the DNA matches it firmly. Clone size is not always given. Where it is, it says once, few, many or a class for expanded clones.

TRBV5-1	TRBJ2-3	NA	NA	TGCGCCAGCAGCCTCCGGGGGTTAGACACAGATACGCAGTATTTT	CASSLRGLDTDTQYF
TRBV19	TRBJ2-7	TRBD1	NA	TGTGCCAGTAGTATCCGGGACAGGCCCTACGAGCAGTACTTC	CASSIRDRPYEQYF
TRBV4-2	TRBJ2-2	NA	NA	TGTGCCAGCAGCCAAGTCTCTCTATGGTCCGGGGAGCTGTTTTTT	CASSQVSLWSGELFF
TRBV10-3	TRBJ1-5	NA	NA	TGTGCCATCAGTGTGGAAAGGAATCAGCCCCAGCATTTT	CAISVERNQPQHF
TRBV7-9	TRBJ1-4	NA	NA	TGTGCCAGCAGCTTAGCGTTGAATGAAGAACTGTTTTTT	CASSLALNEELFF
TRBV24-1	TRBJ2-3	NA	NA	TGTGCCACCAGTGACCAGGGTGGCACAGATACGCAGTATTTT	CATSDQGGTDTQYF
TRBV27	TRBJ2-7	TRBD1	NA	TGTGCCAGCAGTTTTGGTGACAGGGTATCCTACGAGCAGTACTTC	CASSFGDRVSYEQYF
TRBV3-1/TRBV3-2	TRBJ2-1	TRBD2	NA	TGTGCCAGCAGCCAGGGACTAGCGGGAGGGTACAATGAGCAGTTCTTC	CASSQGLAGGYNEQFF
TRBV28	TRBJ2-5	NA	NA	TGTGCCAGCAGTTTAGAAGAGACCCAGTACTTC	CASSLEETQYF
TRBV3-1/TRBV3-2	TRBJ2-7	NA	NA	TGTGCCAGCAGCCCATACGGGAGAACCCCAACCTACGAGCAGTACTTC	CASSPYGRTPTYEQYF
TRBV19	TRBJ1-2	NA	NA	TGTGCCAGTAGTAGTTACAGGGCAAACTATGGCTACACCTTC	CASSSYRANYGYTF
TRBV4-1	TRBJ1-1	TRBD1	NA	TGCGCCAGCAGCCCAGGACAGGGTTGGAACACTGAAGCTTTCTTT	CASSPGQGWNTEAFF
TRBV5-1	TRBJ2-5	NA	NA	TGCGCCAGCAGCTGGGAAGAGACCCAGTACTTC	CASSWEETQYF
TRBV27	TRBJ2-5	TRBD2	NA	TGTGCCAGCAGTTTATCAGGGACTAACTACCAAGAGACCCAGTACTTC	CASSLSGTNYQETQYF
TRBV7-2	TRBJ2-2	NA	NA	TGTGCCAGCAGCATTAGAGGGTCGGGGTCCGGGGAGCTGTTTTTT	CASSIRGSGSGELFF
TRBV27	TRBJ2-7	NA	few	TGTGCCAGCAGCTTTGGTTGGGGCTACGAGCAGTACTTC	CASSFGWGYEQYF
TRBV2	TRBJ1-3	NA	NA	TGTGCCAGCAAAGAAGGTGACTTCTCTGGAAACACCATATATTTT	CASKEGDFSGNTIYF
TRBV19	TRBJ2-1	TRBD1	NA	TGTGCCACCAGCCATATAATGGGACAGGGCGTCTATGAGCAGTTCTTC	CATSHIMGQGVYEQFF
TRBV13	TRBJ2-5	NA	NA	TGTGCCAGCAGCGAAAGAGGGGCAGAGACCCAGTACTTC	CASSERGAETQYF
TRBV7-9	TRBJ1-1	NA	few	TGTGCCAGCAGAGGAGGGGGTAATGAAGCTTTCTTT	CASRGGGNEAFF
TRBV10-1	TRBJ2-1	TRBD1	NA	TGCGCCAGCAGTGAGTCCGGGACAGGGTGGAATGAGCAGTTCTTC	CASSESGTGWNEQFF
TRBV28	TRBJ1-2	NA	few	TGTGCCAGCAGTTTACGACCTGGGACGTTTGGCTACACCTTC	CASSLRPGTFGYTF
TRBV2	TRBJ2-7	NA	few	TGTGCCAGCAGTGAAGACAGAGCCTACGAGCAGTACTTC	CASSEDRAYEQYF
TRBV3-1/TRBV3-2	TRBJ1-1	NA	NA	TGTGCCAGCAGCCCCCACCGGGGGAGCGGTGAAGCTTTCTTT	CASSPHRGSGEAFF
TRBV19	TRBJ2-7	NA	NA	TGTGCCAGTAGTGCCGACAGGTATACCTACGAGCAGTACTTC	CASSADRYTYEQYF
TRBV11-3	TRBJ2-2	TRBD2	NA	TGTGCCAGCAGCTTTGGACTAGCGGGAGGGCACACCGGGGAGCTGTTTTTT	CASSFGLAGGHTGELFF
TRBV6-5	TRBJ1-5	NA	once	TGTGCCAGCAGTTACTCGATCAATAGCAATCAGCCCCAGCATTTT	CASSYSINSNQPQHF
TRBV15	TRBJ2-3	TRBD1	NA	TGTGCCACCAGCACGTCCGGGACAGGAGGAGATACGCAGTATTTT	CATSTSGTGGDTQYF
TRBV11-3	TRBJ1-3	NA	NA	TGTGCCAGATCCCCCCTCGTAGTCACTGGAAACACCATATATTTT	CARSPLVVTGNTIYF
TRBV4-1	TRBJ2-5	TRBD2	NA	TGCGCCAGCAGCCAAGCACTAGCGAGGGAGACCCAGTACTTC	CASSQALARETQYF
TRBV5-1	TRBJ2-3	NA	NA	TGCGCCAGCAGCTTGGCCGGTGGAGATACGCAGTATTTT	CASSLAGGDTQYF
TRBV28	TRBJ2-7	NA	once	TGTGCCAGCAGCCATAACTTAGAGCAGTACTTC	CASSHNLEQYF
TRBV5-1	TRBJ2-3	TRBD1	once	TGCGCCAGCAGCTTATCAGGGACAGGGGATGCAGATACGCAGTATTTT	CASSLSGTGDADTQYF
TRBV4-1	TRBJ1-2	TRBD1	NA	TGCGCCAGCAGTCCTACCGGGACAGGGAACTATGGCTACACCTTC	CASSPTGTGNYGYTF
TRBV6-5	TRBJ1-2	NA	NA	TGTGCCAGCAATCCGGGACAACTCTATGGCTACACCTTC	CASNPGQLYGYTF
TRBV4-2	TRBJ1-1	NA	NA	TGTGCCAGCAGCCCCGTCGACTCACGAAGCGGCACTGAAGCTTTCTTT	CASSPVDSRSGTEAFF
TRBV3-1/TRBV3-2	TRBJ2-7	NA	NA	TGTGCCAGCAGCCAGGGACCCTACGAGCAGTACTTC	CASSQGPYEQYF
TRBV3-1/TRBV3-2	TRBJ2-5	NA	NA	TGTGCCAGCAGCCAAGTTAGGACACTGAAAGAGACCCAGTACTTC	CASSQVRTLKETQYF
TRBV7-6	TRBJ2-1	NA	NA	TGTGCCAGCACTCCTTACGATGAGCAGTTCTTC	CASTPYDEQFF
TRBV9	TRBJ2-3	TRBD2	NA	TGTGCCAGCAGCGTTGGCGGGAGGGTGACAGATACGCAGTATTTT	CASSVGGRVTDTQYF
TRBV19	TRBJ2-7	TRBD2	NA	TGTGCCAGTAGCGATCCGGGACTAGAAGAATACGAGCAGTACTTC	CASSDPGLEEYEQYF
TRBV5-4	TRBJ2-7	TRBD2	few	TGTGCCAGCAGCTTACCTGGGACTAGGAGATACGAGCAGTACTTC	CASSLPGTRRYEQYF
TRBV2	TRBJ1-2	NA	once	TGTGCCAGCCGACGTAATATCGGCCTCTCCTATGGCTACACCTTC	CASRRNIGLSYGYTF
TRBV28	TRBJ1-1	TRBD1	NA	TGTGCCAGCAGTGGTGAGGGGGCCGGAATCACTGAAGCTTTCTTT	CASSGEGAGITEAFF
TRBV5-5	TRBJ2-1	TRBD2	NA	TGTGCCAGCAGCCCGAGACTAGCGGAGGACTCCTACAATGAGCAGTTCTTC	CASSPRLAEDSYNEQFF
TRBV19	TRBJ2-7	NA	once	TGTGCCAGTAGTATTAGGAGGGTCGGCGAGCAGTACTTC	CASSIRRVGEQYF
TRBV4-2	TRBJ2-7	TRBD2	NA	TGTGCCAGCAGCCAGGCTAGCGGGAGCGAATCCTACGAGCAGTACTTC	CASSQASGSESYEQYF
TRBV6-4	TRBJ1-3	TRBD1	few	TGTGCCAGCAGCCTATCGATGGACAGGGCCGACACCATATATTTT	CASSLSMDRADTIYF
TRBV28	TRBJ1-2	TRBD1	NA	TGTGCCAGCAGTTTACGGTTCGACAGGGATACCTTC	CASSLRFDRDTF
TRBV19	TRBJ2-2	NA	NA	TGTGCCAGTACTCCGAAGCGTCCCACCGGGGAGCTGTTTTTT	CASTPKRPTGELFF
TRBV11-3	TRBJ2-1	NA	NA	TGTGCCAGCAGCCGCCCCCCGGCAAATGAGCAGTTCTTC	CASSRPPANEQFF
TRBV10-3	TRBJ2-6	NA	NA	TGTGCCATCAGTGTAGACTCTGGGGCCAGAAACGTCCTGACTTTC	CAISVDSGARNVLTF
TRBV4-2	TRBJ1-3	NA	few	TGTGCCAGCAGCCAAGATAGGGACGGAAACACCATATATTTT	CASSQDRDGNTIYF
TRBV10-2	TRBJ2-7	NA	NA	TGCGCCAGCAAAGATCAGGGGTTGTCCTACGAGCAGTACTTC	CASKDQGLSYEQYF
TRBV27	TRBJ2-5	NA	few	TGTGCCAGCAGTTTTATAGCTCAAGAGACCCAGTACTTC	CASSFIAQETQYF
TRBV30	TRBJ2-5	NA	NA	TGTGCCTGGAGTTACAGCTTCCAAGAGACCCAGTACTTC	CAWSYSFQETQYF